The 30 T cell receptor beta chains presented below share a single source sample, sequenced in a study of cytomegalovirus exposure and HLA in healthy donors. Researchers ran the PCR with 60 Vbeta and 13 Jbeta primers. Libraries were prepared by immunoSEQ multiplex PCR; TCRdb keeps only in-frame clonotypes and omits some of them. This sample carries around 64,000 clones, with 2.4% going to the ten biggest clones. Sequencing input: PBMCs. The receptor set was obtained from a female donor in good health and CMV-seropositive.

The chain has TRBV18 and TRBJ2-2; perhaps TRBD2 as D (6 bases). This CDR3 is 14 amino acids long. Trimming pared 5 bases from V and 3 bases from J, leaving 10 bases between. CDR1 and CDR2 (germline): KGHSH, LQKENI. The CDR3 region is CASSLGLYTGELFF. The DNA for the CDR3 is TGTGCCAGCTCATTGGGACTCTACACCGGGGAGCTGTTTTTT. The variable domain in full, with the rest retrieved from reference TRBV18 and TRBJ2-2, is NAGVMQNPRHLVRRRGQEARLRCSPMKGHSHVYWYRQLPEEGLKFMVYLQKENIIDESGMPKERFSAEFPKEGPSILRIQQVVRGDSAAYFCASSLGLYTGELFFGEGSRLTVL.

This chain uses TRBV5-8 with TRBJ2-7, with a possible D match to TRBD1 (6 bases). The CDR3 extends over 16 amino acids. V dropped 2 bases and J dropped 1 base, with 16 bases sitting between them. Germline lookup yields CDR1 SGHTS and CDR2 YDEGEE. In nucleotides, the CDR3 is TGTGCCAGCAGCTTCACCAGGGGTGAGCCTTCCTACGAGCAGTACTTC. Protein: CASSFTRGEPSYEQYF.

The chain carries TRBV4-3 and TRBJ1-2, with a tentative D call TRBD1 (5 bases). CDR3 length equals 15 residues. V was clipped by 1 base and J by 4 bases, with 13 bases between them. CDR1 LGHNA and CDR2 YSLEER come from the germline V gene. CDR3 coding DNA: TGCGCCAGCAGCCAAGTCCAGGGAATGAGCTATGGCTACACCTTC. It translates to CASSQVQGMSYGYTF.

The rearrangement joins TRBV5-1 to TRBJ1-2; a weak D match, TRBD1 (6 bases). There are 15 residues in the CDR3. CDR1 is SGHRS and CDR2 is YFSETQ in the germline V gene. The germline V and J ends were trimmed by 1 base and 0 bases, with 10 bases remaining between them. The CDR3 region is CASSLRTEPNYGYTF. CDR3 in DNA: TGCGCCAGCAGCTTGCGGACAGAGCCTAACTATGGCTACACCTTC.

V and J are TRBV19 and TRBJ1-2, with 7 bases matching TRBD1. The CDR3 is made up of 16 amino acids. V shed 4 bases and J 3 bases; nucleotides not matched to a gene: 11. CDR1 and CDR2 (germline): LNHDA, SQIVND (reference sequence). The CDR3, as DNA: TGTGCCAGTAGTACCCGGGGCAGGGGGATCGACTATGGCTACACCTTC. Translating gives CASSTRGRGIDYGYTF.

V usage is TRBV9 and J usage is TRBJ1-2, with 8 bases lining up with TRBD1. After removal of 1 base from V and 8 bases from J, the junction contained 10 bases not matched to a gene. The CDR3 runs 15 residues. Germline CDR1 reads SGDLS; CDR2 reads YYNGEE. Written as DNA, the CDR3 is TGTGCCAGCAGCGTATCCCGGGACAGGAGCGGGGGCTACACCTTC. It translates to CASSVSRDRSGGYTF.

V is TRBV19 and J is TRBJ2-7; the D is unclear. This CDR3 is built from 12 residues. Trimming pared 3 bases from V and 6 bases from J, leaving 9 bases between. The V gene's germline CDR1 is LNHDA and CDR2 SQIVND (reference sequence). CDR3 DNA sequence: TGTGCCAGTAGTATTTATCTCGGCGAGCAGTACTTC. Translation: CASSIYLGEQYF.

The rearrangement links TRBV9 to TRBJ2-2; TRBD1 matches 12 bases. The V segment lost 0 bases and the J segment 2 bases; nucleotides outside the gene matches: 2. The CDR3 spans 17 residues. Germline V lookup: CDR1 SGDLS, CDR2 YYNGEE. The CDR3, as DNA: TGTGCCAGCAGCGTAGTGGGACAGGGGGCTAACACCGGGGAGCTGTTTTTT. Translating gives CASSVVGQGANTGELFF.

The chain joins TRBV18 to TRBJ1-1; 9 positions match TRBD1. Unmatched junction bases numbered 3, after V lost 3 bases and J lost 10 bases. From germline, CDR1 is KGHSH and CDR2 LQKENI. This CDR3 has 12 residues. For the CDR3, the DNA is TGTGCCAGCTCACCCCCGGACAGGGGAGCTTTCTTT. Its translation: CASSPPDRGAFF.

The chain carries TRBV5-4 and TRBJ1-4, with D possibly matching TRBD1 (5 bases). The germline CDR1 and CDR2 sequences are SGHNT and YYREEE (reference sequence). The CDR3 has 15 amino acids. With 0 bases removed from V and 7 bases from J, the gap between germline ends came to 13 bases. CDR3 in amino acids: CASSLATQGGEKLFF. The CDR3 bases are TGTGCCAGCAGCTTGGCTACCCAGGGTGGTGAAAAACTGTTTTTT.

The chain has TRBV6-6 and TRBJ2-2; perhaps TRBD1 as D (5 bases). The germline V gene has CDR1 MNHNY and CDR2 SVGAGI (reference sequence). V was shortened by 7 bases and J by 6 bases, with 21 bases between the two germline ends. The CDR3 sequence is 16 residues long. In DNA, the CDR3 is TGTGCCAGCATCAAGGGGCTTTTCCCTTTATCCGGGGAGCTGTTTTTT. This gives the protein CASIKGLFPLSGELFF.

DNA for the CDR3: TGTGCCAGCAGTTTAAGGCTAGCGGGGTACGAGCAGTACTTC. Its protein is CASSLRLAGYEQYF. This chain uses TRBV27 with TRBJ2-7, with TRBD2 matching over 9 bases. Trimming took 2 bases from V and 4 from J; bases not matched to a gene: 3. This CDR3 is 14 amino acids long. CDR1 MNHEY and CDR2 SMNVEV come from the germline V gene (reference sequence).

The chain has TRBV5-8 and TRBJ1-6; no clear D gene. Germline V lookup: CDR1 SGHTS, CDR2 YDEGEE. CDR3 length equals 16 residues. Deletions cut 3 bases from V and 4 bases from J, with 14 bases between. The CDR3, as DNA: TGTGCCAGCAGCTGGGGAGCGGAAAGATATAATTCACCCCTCCACTTT. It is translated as CASSWGAERYNSPLHF.

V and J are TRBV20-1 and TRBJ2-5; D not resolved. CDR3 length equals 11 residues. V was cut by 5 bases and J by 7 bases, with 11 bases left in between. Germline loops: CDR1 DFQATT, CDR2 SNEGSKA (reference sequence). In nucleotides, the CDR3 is TGCAGTGCTCCCTTCGGTGGGACCCAGTACTTC. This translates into CSAPFGGTQYF.

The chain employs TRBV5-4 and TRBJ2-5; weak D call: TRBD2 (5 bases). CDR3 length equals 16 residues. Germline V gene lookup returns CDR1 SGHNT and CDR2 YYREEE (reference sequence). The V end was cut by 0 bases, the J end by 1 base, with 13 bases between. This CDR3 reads CASSLERGRPQETQYF. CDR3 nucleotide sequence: TGTGCCAGCAGCTTGGAACGGGGAAGGCCCCAAGAGACCCAGTACTTC.

CDR3 sequence: CASSFRGQGATGELFF. CDR3 coding DNA: TGTGCCAGCAGTTTTCGGGGACAGGGTGCGACCGGGGAGCTGTTTTTT. The rearrangement uses TRBV28 and TRBJ2-2, with 9 bases aligning to TRBD1. The germline CDR1 and CDR2 sequences are MDHEN and SYDVKM. With V trimmed by 3 bases and J by 5 bases, 7 bases remained unmatched. CDR3 size: 16 residues.

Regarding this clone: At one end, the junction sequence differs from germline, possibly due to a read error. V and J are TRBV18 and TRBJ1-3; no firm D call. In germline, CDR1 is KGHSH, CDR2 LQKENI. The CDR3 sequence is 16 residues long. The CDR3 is CASAPTRGSSGNTIYF. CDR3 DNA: TGTGCCAGCGCACCAACACGGGGAAGCTCTGGAAACACCATATATTTT.

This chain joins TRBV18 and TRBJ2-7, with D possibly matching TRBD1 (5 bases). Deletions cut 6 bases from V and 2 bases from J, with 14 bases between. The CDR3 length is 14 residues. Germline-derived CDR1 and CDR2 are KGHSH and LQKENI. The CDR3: CASSPDRNAYEQYF. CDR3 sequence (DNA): TGTGCCAGCTCGCCCGACAGAAACGCCTACGAGCAGTACTTC.

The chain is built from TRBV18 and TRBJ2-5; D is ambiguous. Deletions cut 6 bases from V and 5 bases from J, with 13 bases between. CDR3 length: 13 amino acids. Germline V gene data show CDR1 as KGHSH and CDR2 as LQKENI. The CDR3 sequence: CASSPTTLETQYF. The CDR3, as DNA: TGTGCCAGCTCGCCTACTACCCTTGAGACCCAGTACTTC.

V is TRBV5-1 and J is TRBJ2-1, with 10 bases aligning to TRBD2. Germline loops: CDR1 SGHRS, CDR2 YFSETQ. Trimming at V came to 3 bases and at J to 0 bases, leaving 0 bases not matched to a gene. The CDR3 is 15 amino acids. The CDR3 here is CASSSSGGSYNEQFF. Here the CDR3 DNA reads TGCGCCAGCAGCTCTAGCGGGGGCTCCTACAATGAGCAGTTCTTC.

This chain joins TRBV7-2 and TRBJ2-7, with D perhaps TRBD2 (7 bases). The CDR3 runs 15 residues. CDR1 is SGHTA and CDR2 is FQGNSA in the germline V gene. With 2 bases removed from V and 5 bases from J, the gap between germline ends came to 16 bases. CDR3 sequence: CASSLFTGGRNEQYF. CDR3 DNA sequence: TGTGCCAGCAGCTTATTTACGGGGGGCAGAAACGAGCAGTACTTC.

The CDR3 DNA is TGTGCCAGCGGAATGAGGGAATGGGAAACTGGAAACACCATATATTTT. Amino acids: CASGMREWETGNTIYF. The chain combines TRBV2 with TRBJ1-3; unclear D gene. Germline lookup yields CDR1 SNHLY and CDR2 FYNNEI. The V end was cut by 8 bases, the J end by 2 bases, with 19 bases between. CDR3 length: 16 amino acids.

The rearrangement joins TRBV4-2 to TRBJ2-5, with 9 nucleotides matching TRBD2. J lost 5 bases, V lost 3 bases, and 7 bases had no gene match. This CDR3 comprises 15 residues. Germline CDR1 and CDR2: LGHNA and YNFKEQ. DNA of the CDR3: TGTGCCAGCAGCCAGGCGGGGGGGCCGGGTGAGACCCAGTACTTC. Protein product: CASSQAGGPGETQYF.

The CDR3 here is CAISVSAGADTQYF. The CDR3 nucleotides are TGTGCCATCAGTGTTAGCGCAGGGGCAGATACGCAGTATTTT. J is TRBJ2-3 and V is TRBV10-3; tentatively, D is TRBD1 (6 bases). Trimming removed 4 bases at V and 4 bases at J, with 12 bases between. The germline V gene has CDR1 ENHRY and CDR2 SYGVKD. The CDR3 has 14 residues.

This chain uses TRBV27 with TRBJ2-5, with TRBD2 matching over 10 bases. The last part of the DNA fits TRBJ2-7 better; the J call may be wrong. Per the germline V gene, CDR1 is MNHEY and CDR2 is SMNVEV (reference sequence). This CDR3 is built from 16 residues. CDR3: CASSHPGAGGPYEQYF. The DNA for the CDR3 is TGTGCCAGCAGCCACCCGGGAGCGGGAGGGCCCTACGAGCAGTACTTC.

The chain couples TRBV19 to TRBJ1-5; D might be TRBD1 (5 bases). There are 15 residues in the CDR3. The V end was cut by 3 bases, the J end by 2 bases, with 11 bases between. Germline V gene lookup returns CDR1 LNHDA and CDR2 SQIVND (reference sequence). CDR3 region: CASSIQQGGNQPQHF. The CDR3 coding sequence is TGTGCCAGTAGTATCCAACAAGGGGGCAATCAGCCCCAGCATTTT.

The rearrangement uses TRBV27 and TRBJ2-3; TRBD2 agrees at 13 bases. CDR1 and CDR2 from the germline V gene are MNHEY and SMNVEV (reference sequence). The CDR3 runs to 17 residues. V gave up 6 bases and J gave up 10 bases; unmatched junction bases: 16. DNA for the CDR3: TGTGCCAGCAGGAAAGACAGTCCCGGGACTAGCGGGATGGCGCAGTATTTT. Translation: CASRKDSPGTSGMAQYF.

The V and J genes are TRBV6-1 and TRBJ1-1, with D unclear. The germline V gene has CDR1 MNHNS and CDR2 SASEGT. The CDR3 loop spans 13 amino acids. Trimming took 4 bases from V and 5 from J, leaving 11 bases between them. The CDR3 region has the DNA TGTGCCAGCAGTGGCCAGATGATGACTGAAGCTTTCTTT. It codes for CASSGQMMTEAFF.

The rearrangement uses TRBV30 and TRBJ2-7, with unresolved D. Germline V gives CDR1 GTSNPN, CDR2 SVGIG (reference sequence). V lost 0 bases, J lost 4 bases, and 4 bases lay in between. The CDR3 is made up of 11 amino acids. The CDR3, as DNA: TGTGCCTGGAGTGTAACATACGAGCAGTACTTC. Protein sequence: CAWSVTYEQYF.

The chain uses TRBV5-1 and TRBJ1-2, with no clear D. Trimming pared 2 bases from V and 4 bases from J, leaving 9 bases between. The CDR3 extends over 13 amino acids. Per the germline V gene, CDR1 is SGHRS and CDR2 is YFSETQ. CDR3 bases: TGCGCCAGCAGCTTACGGGTCGCCTATGGCTACACCTTC. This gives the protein CASSLRVAYGYTF.